Reported below is one T cell receptor beta chain. This entry belongs to a study of blood T cell repertoires in COVID-19. On the study more broadly: Spain, Italy and the United States supplied samples that represented acute and convalescent COVID-19. T cells, B-cell-depleted T cells, or PBMCs supplied cDNA or gDNA.

Original methodology: Estimated nucleated cell counts came from reference gene primer amplification. This table comes from immunoSEQ multiplex PCR, and its TCRdb copy is limited to in-frame clones, with some not included. D and trimming were read from the DNA, whereas the V and J calls and clone size are those reported in that table. The data hold roughly 87,000 clones, with approximately 84% observed a single time. V was pared by 4 bases and J by 1 base, with 15 bases between. The CDR3 spans 15 residues. CDR1 is SGHDT, CDR2 YYEEEE, per germline. The TCR sequence derives from a woman aged 60 to 75 with acute or convalescent COVID-19. Source material: peripheral blood. This rearrangement joins TRBV5-6 to TRBJ2-7; perhaps TRBD2 as D (6 bases). The CDR3 DNA follows: TGTGCCAGCAGCCGACCTGGGGACTTTTCCTACGAGCAGTACTTC. It specifies CASSRPGDFSYEQYF.